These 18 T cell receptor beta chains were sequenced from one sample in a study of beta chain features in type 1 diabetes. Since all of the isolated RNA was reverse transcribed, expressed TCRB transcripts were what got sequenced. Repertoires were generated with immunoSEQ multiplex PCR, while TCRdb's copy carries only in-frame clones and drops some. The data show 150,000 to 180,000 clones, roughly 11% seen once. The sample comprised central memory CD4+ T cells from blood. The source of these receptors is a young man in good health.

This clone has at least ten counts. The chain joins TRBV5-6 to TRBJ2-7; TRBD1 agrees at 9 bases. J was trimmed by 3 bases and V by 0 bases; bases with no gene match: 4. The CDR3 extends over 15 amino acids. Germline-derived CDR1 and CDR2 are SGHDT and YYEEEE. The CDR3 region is CASSLDVDRGYEQYF. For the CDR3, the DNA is TGTGCCAGCAGCTTGGATGTGGACAGGGGCTACGAGCAGTACTTC.

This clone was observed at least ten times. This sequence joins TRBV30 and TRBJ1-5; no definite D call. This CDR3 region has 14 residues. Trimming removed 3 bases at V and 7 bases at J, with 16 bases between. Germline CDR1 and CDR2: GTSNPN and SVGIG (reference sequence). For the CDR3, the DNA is TGTGCCTGGAGGCCCCTGGGTGGCGGGCAGCCCCAGCATTTT. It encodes CAWRPLGGGQPQHF.

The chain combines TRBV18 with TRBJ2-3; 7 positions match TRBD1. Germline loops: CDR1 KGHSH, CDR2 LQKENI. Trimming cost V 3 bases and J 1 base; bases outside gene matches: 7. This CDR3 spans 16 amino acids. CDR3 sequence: CASSPTTGSRTDTQYF. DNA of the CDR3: TGTGCCAGCTCACCCACGACAGGGTCCCGCACAGATACGCAGTATTTT.

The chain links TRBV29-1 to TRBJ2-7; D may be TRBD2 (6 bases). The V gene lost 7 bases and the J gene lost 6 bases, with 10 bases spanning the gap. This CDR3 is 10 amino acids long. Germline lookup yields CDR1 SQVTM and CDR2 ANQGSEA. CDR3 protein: CSAKAGEQYF. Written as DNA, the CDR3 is TGCAGCGCTAAAGCGGGCGAGCAGTACTTC.

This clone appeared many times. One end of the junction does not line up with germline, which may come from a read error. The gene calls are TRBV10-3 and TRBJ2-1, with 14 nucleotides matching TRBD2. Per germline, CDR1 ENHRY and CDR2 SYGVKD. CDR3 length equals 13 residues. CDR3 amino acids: CAVSGTSGREGIF. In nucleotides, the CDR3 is TGTGCCGTTTCCGGGACTAGCGGGAGAGAAGGGATCTTC.

CDR3 residues: CASSFAGTSPGEFF. The CDR3 nucleotides are TGTGCCAGCAGCTTTGCCGGGACTAGCCCAGGGGAGTTCTTC. V usage is TRBV7-2 and J usage is TRBJ2-1; 9 nucleotides agree with TRBD2. CDR3 length equals 14 residues. V gave up 3 bases and J gave up 14 bases; unmatched junction bases: 11. Looked up from germline, CDR1 is SGHTA and CDR2 is FQGNSA.

The CDR3 sequence is CASKGSGWGQPQHF. In DNA form, the CDR3 reads TGTGCCAGCAAAGGCTCAGGGTGGGGGCAGCCCCAGCATTTT. The chain uses TRBV27 and TRBJ1-5; possibly TRBD1 for D (5 bases). The germline V gene encodes CDR1 MNHEY and CDR2 SMNVEV (reference sequence). V was trimmed by 7 bases and J by 7 bases, leaving 17 bases between them. The CDR3 is 14 residues long.

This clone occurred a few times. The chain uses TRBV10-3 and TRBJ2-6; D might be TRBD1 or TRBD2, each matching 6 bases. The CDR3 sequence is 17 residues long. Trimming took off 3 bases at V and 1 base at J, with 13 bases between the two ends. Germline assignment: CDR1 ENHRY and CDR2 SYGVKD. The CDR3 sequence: CAISDPQGGSGANVLTF. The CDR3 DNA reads TGTGCCATCAGTGATCCACAGGGAGGATCTGGGGCCAACGTCCTGACTTTC.

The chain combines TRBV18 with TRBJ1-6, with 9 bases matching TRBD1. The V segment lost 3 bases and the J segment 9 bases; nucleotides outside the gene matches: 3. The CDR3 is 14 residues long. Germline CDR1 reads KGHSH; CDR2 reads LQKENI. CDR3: CASSPDRGFSPLHF. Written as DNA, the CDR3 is TGTGCCAGCTCACCGGACAGGGGATTTTCACCCCTCCACTTT.

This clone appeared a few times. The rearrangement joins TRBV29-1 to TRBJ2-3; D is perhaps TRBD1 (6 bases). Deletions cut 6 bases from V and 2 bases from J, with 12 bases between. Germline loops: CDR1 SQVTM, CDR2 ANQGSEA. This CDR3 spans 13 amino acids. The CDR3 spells CSVAQGSTDTQYF. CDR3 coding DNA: TGCAGCGTCGCCCAGGGGTCCACAGATACGCAGTATTTT.

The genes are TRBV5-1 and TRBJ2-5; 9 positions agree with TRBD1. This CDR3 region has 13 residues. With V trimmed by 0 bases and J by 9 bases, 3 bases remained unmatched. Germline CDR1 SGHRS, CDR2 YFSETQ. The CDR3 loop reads CASSLGQGEAQYF. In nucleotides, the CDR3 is TGCGCCAGCAGCTTGGGACAGGGGGAGGCCCAGTACTTC. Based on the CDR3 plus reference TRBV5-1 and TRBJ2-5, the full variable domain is KAGVTQTPRYLIKTRGQQVTLSCSPISGHRSVSWYQQTPGQGLQFLFEYFSETQRNKGNFPGRFSGRQFSNSRSEMNVSTLELGDSALYLCASSLGQGEAQYFGPGTRLLVL.

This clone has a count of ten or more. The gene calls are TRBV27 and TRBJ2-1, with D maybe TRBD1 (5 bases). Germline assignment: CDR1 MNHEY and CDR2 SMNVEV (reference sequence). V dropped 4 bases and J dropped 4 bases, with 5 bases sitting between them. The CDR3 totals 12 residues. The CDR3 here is CASSSGYNEQFF. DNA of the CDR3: TGTGCCAGCAGTTCAGGGTACAATGAGCAGTTCTTC.

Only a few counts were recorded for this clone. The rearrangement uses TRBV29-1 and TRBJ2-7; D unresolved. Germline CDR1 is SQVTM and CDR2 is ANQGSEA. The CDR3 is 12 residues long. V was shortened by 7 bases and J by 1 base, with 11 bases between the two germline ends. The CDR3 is CSANSGSYEQYF. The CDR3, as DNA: TGCAGCGCAAACTCTGGGTCCTACGAGCAGTACTTC.

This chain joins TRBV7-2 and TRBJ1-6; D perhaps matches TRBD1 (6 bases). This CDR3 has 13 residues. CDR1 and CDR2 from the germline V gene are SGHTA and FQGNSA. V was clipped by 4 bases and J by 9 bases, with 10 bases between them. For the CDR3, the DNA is TGTGCCAGCAGCTCCAGACAGGCTTCACCCCTCCACTTT. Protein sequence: CASSSRQASPLHF.

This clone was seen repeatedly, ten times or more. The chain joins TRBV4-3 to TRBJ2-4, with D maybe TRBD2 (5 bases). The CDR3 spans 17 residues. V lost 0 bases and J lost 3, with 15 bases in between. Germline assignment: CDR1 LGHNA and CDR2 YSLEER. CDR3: CASSQDRNRGIKNIQYF. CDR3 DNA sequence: TGCGCCAGCAGCCAAGATCGTAACCGGGGAATCAAAAACATTCAGTACTTC.

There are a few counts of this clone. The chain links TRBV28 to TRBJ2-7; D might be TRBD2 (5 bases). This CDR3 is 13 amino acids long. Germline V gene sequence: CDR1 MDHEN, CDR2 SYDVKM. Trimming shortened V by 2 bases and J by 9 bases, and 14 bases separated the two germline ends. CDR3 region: CASSLAIEGSQYF. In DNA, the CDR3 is TGTGCCAGCAGTTTAGCCATCGAGGGTTCGCAGTACTTC.

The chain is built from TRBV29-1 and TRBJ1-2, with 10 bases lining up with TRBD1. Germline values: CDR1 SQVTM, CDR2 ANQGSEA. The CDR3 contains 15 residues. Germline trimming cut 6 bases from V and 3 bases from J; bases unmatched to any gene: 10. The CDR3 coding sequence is TGCAGCGTGGCCGGGACAGGGGTGGTAGACTATGGCTACACCTTC. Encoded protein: CSVAGTGVVDYGYTF.

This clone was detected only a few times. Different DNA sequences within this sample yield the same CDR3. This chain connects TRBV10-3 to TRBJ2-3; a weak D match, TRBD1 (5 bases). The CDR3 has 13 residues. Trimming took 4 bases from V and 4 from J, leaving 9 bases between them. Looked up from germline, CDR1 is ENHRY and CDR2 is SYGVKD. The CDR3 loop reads CAISGGAADTQYF. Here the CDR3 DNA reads TGTGCCATCAGTGGTGGGGCCGCAGATACGCAGTATTTT.